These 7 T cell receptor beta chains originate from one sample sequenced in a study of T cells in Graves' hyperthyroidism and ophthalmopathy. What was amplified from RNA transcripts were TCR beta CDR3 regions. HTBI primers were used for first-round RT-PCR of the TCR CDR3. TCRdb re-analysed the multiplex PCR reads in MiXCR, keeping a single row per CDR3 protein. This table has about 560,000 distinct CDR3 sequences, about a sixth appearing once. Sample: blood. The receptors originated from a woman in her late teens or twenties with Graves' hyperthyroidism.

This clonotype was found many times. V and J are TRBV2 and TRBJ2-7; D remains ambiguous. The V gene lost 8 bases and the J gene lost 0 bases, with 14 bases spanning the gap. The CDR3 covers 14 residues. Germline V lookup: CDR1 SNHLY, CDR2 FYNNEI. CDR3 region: CASGPRINSYEQYF. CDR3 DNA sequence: TGTGCCAGCGGCCCCAGGATCAACTCCTACGAGCAGTACTTC.

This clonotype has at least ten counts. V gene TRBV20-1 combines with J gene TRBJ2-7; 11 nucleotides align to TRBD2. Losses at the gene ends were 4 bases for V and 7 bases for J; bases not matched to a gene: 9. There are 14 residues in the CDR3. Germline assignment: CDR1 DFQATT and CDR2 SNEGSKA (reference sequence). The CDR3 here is CSAMELAGGGEQYF. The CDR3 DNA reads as TGCAGTGCTATGGAGCTAGCGGGAGGTGGGGAGCAGTACTTC.

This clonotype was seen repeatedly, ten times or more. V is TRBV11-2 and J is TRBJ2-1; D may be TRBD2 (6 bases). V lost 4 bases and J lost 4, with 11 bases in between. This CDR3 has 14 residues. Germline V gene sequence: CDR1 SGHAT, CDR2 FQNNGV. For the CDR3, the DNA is TGTGCCAGCAGCTCCGGGACTTATTACAATGAGCAGTTCTTC. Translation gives CASSSGTYYNEQFF.

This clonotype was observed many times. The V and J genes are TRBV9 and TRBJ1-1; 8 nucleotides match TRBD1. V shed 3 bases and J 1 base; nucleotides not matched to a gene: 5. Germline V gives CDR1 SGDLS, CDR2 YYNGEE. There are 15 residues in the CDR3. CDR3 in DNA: TGTGCCAGCAGCGCGTCTGGGACAGGGAACACTGAAGCTTTCTTT. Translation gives CASSASGTGNTEAFF.

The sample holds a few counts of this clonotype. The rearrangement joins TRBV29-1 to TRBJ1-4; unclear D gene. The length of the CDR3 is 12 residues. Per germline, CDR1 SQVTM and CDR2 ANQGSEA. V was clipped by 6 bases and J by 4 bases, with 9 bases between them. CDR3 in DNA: TGCAGCGTGCGGTGGGATAATGAAAAACTGTTTTTT. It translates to CSVRWDNEKLFF.

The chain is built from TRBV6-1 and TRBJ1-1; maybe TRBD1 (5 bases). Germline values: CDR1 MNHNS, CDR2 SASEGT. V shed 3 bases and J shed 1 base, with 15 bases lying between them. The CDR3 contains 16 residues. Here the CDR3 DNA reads TGTGCCAGCAGTGACCCTCGGGGGAGTGGGAACACTGAAGCTTTCTTT. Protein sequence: CASSDPRGSGNTEAFF.

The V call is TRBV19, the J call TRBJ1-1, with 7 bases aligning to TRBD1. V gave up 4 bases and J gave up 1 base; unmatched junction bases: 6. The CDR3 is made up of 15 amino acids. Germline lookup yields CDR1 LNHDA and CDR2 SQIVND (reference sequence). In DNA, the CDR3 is TGTGCCAGTAGTACCGGGGACAGTTGGAACACTGAAGCTTTCTTT. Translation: CASSTGDSWNTEAFF. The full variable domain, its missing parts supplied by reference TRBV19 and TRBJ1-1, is DGGITQSPKYLFRKEGQNVTLSCEQNLNHDAMYWYRQDPGQGLRLIYYSQIVNDFQKGDIAEGYSVSREKKESFPLTVTSAQKNPTAFYLCASSTGDSWNTEAFFGQGTRLTVV.